These T cell receptor beta chains were read from a single sample in a study of radiotherapy plus CTLA-4 blockade in lung cancer. Using immunoSEQ multiplex PCR, the repertoire was profiled, and TCRdb retains in-frame clones only, with some absent. Of 90,000 to 100,000 clones in the sample, approximately 80% were seen once. Sample: peripheral blood, taken from a patient treated with radiotherapy plus ipilimumab. The origin of the receptors is a human donor with non-small cell lung cancer that progressed on radiotherapy plus ipilimumab. The CDR3 runs from the conserved cysteine through the conserved F or W. A D gene is named only where the DNA matches it firmly. Rows give clone size only sometimes, using once, few, many, or a class for an expanded clone.

J: TRBJ2-5; D: .; size: .; V: TRBV28; DNA: TGTGCCACCCTGGCGTTGGGAGAGACCCAGTACTTC; CDR3: CATLALGETQYF
J: TRBJ2-2; D: .; size: .; V: TRBV27; DNA: TGTGCCAGCAGTTTCCTCGGGACCACTGACACCGGGGAGCTGTTTTTT; CDR3: CASSFLGTTDTGELFF
J: TRBJ2-1; D: .; size: once; V: TRBV19; DNA: TGTGCCAGTAGTATAGGGAGGGGAAATGAGCAGTTCTTC; CDR3: CASSIGRGNEQFF
J: TRBJ1-4; D: TRBD1; size: once; V: TRBV4-2; DNA: TGTGCCAGCAGCCAAGATGGGACAGGGGGCTTATGGGATGAAAAACTGTTTTTT; CDR3: CASSQDGTGGLWDEKLFF
J: TRBJ1-4; D: TRBD1; size: few; V: TRBV30; DNA: TGTGCCTGGAGCAGACAGGGAGCAAGAGGTGAAAAACTGTTTTTT; CDR3: CAWSRQGARGEKLFF
J: TRBJ1-1; D: .; size: .; V: TRBV5-5; DNA: TGTGCCAGCAGCCCGGCTACCAGGGTGGGCACTGAAGCTTTCTTT; CDR3: CASSPATRVGTEAFF
J: TRBJ1-2; D: .; size: few; V: TRBV5-4; DNA: TGTGCCAGCAGCTTGGGGGGAGTCGCCTATGGCTACACCTTC; CDR3: CASSLGGVAYGYTF
J: TRBJ2-1; D: TRBD2; size: once; V: TRBV11-2; DNA: TGTGCCAGCAGCTTAGCTAGCGGGAGCTACAATGAGCAGTTCTTC; CDR3: CASSLASGSYNEQFF
J: TRBJ2-2; D: TRBD2; size: .; V: TRBV2; DNA: TGTGCCAGCAGCCCAGGGAGGGCCAACACCGGGGAGCTGTTTTTT; CDR3: CASSPGRANTGELFF
J: TRBJ2-1; D: TRBD2; size: .; V: TRBV4-1; DNA: TGCGCCAGCAGCCAAGGACTAGCGGACAATGAGCAGTTCTTC; CDR3: CASSQGLADNEQFF
J: TRBJ2-1; D: .; size: .; V: TRBV10-2; DNA: TGCGCCAGCAGTGAATTACAGGTTCCAAATGAGCAGTTCTTC; CDR3: CASSELQVPNEQFF
J: TRBJ1-5; D: TRBD1; size: .; V: TRBV28; DNA: TGTGCCAGCAGTTTAGGGGACAGGCAAAAAGGGGGCAATCAGCCCCAGCATTTT; CDR3: CASSLGDRQKGGNQPQHF
J: TRBJ1-1; D: .; size: .; V: TRBV27; DNA: TGTGCCAGCAGTTTGACAGTAAAGAACACTGAAGCTTTCTTT; CDR3: CASSLTVKNTEAFF
J: TRBJ2-3; D: .; size: .; V: TRBV27; DNA: TGTGCCAGCAGTTTTTTCTTCACAGATACGCAGTATTTT; CDR3: CASSFFFTDTQYF
J: TRBJ1-5; D: .; size: medium-sized; V: TRBV28; DNA: TGTGCCAGCAGTTGGGGTAGCAATCAGCCCCAGCATTTT; CDR3: CASSWGSNQPQHF
J: TRBJ2-5; D: .; size: once; V: TRBV7-8; DNA: TGTGCCAGCAGCTTAGACAGGGAGGCGACCCAGTACTTC; CDR3: CASSLDREATQYF